The 15 T cell receptor beta chains listed next were all sequenced from one sample in a study of T cell repertoires in cytomegalovirus infection. From the reads, TCRdb called clonotypes with MiXCR, one entry per CDR3 protein. The table lists around 190,000 distinct CDR3 sequences, approximately 15% of them singletons. Sequencing used PBMCs. These receptors originate from a human donor in good health (CMV status not recorded). Some clones in this sample may be carry-over from other donors' samples.

This clonotype has a count of ten or more. The V call is TRBV7-9, the J call TRBJ1-1; D possibly corresponds to TRBD1 (5 bases). The germline CDR1 and CDR2 sequences are SEHNR and FQNEAQ (reference sequence). The CDR3 length is 14 residues. V was cut by 4 bases and J by 4 bases, with 13 bases left in between. This CDR3 is CASSYDGGFTEAFF. DNA for the CDR3: TGTGCCAGCAGCTACGATGGGGGGTTCACTGAAGCTTTCTTT. The full variable domain, completed using reference TRBV7-9 and TRBJ1-1, is DTGVSQNPRHKITKRGQNVTFRCDPISEHNRLYWYRQTLGQGPEFLTYFQNEAQLEKSRLLSDRFSAERPKGSFSTLEIQRTEQGDSAMYLCASSYDGGFTEAFFGQGTRLTVV.

This clonotype came up many times. V gene TRBV5-1 combines with J gene TRBJ1-1; D gene ambiguous. V dropped 5 bases and J dropped 0 bases, with 17 bases sitting between them. Germline CDR1 is SGHRS and CDR2 is YFSETQ. The CDR3 sequence is 16 residues long. This CDR3 reads CASRTDFLAMNTEAFF. The CDR3 DNA reads TGCGCCAGCAGAACGGACTTTCTCGCAATGAACACTGAAGCTTTCTTT.

This clonotype was found once. This sequence joins TRBV6-6 and TRBJ1-1, with 7 bases that match TRBD1. This CDR3 spans 12 amino acids. V was pared by 6 bases and J by 4 bases, with 2 bases of the junction left unmatched. CDR1 and CDR2 (germline): MNHNY, SVGAGI (reference sequence). The CDR3 spells CASRDRPTEAFF. The CDR3 DNA reads as TGTGCCAGCAGGGACAGGCCCACTGAAGCTTTCTTT.

V is TRBV7-3 and J is TRBJ2-2; perhaps TRBD1 as D (5 bases). This CDR3 is 14 amino acids long. Germline loops: CDR1 SGHTA, CDR2 FQGTGA. V shed 5 bases and J shed 6 bases, with 13 bases lying between them. In DNA, the CDR3 is TGTGCCAGCAGCCTAAAGGGGCCCCCCGGGGAGCTGTTTTTT. Its protein is CASSLKGPPGELFF.

This clonotype was found a few times. The genes are TRBV19 and TRBJ2-7; 7 nucleotides match TRBD1. CDR1 is LNHDA, CDR2 SQIVND, per germline (reference sequence). The CDR3 spans 14 residues. J gave up 2 bases and V 4 bases, and 5 bases lay outside the gene matches. The CDR3 loop reads CASSTGTVAYEQYF. DNA for the CDR3: TGTGCCAGTAGTACCGGGACAGTCGCCTACGAGCAGTACTTC.

This clonotype was detected a few times. The chain is built from TRBV29-1 and TRBJ2-7, with TRBD1 matching over 10 bases. Germline CDR1 reads SQVTM; CDR2 reads ANQGSEA. This CDR3 region has 12 residues. The V gene end was trimmed by 8 bases and the J gene end by 3 bases; junction bases not matched to a gene: 4. For the CDR3, the DNA is TGCAGCAGCCGGGACAGGGGCTACGAGCAGTACTTC. This encodes CSSRDRGYEQYF.

The J gene is TRBJ2-3, the V gene TRBV28; 8 bases are shared with TRBD2. The ends lost 5 bases at V and 4 bases at J; junction bases unmatched: 14. Germline-derived CDR1 and CDR2 are MDHEN and SYDVKM. CDR3 length: 17 residues. In DNA, the CDR3 is TGTGCCAGCAGTCCCCTCCGGGAGGGACTTCGTCCAGATACGCAGTATTTT. It encodes CASSPLREGLRPDTQYF.

This clonotype was recorded a few times. The genes are TRBV7-9 and TRBJ2-2, with 8 bases matching TRBD1. This CDR3 is built from 15 residues. The germline V gene has CDR1 SEHNR and CDR2 FQNEAQ (reference sequence). Trimming removed 6 bases from V and 4 bases from J; junction bases left unmatched: 7. The chain's CDR3 is CASRQGVTVTGELFF. The CDR3 coding sequence is TGTGCCAGCAGACAGGGGGTCACTGTCACCGGGGAGCTGTTTTTT.

V usage is TRBV7-4 and J usage is TRBJ2-1, with 10 bases identical to TRBD1. Germline V gene data show CDR1 as SGHVT and CDR2 as SQSDAQ. V shed 1 base and J 5 bases; nucleotides not matched to a gene: 8. This CDR3 comprises 17 residues. CDR3 in amino acids: CASSLDLGTGVNNEQFF. The CDR3 DNA is TGTGCCAGCAGCTTAGATTTAGGGACAGGGGTCAACAATGAGCAGTTCTTC. The full variable domain, its missing parts supplied by reference TRBV7-4 and TRBJ2-1, is GAGVSQSPRYKVAKRGRDVALRCDSISGHVTLYWYRQTLGQGSEVLTYSQSDAQRDKSGRPSGRFSAERPERSVSTLKIQRTEQGDSAVYLCASSLDLGTGVNNEQFFGPGTRLTVL.

The sample holds a few counts of this clonotype. CDR3 region: CSASTSGFSYEQYF. The CDR3 DNA reads as TGCAGCGCCTCGACTAGCGGGTTCTCCTACGAGCAGTACTTC. V usage is TRBV29-1 and J usage is TRBJ2-7; 10 nucleotides agree with TRBD2. CDR1 is SQVTM, CDR2 ANQGSEA, per germline. V lost 7 bases and J lost 0; bases outside the gene matches: 6. This CDR3 has 14 residues.

The sample holds many counts of this clonotype. The chain joins TRBV29-1 to TRBJ1-2; D is perhaps TRBD1 (6 bases). Trimming pared 7 bases from V and 7 bases from J, leaving 22 bases between. Germline V gene lookup returns CDR1 SQVTM and CDR2 ANQGSEA. The length of the CDR3 is 14 residues. CDR3 loop: CSGGLGGIAGGYTF. In DNA, the CDR3 is TGCAGCGGGGGACTCGGGGGCATCGCCGGTGGCTACACCTTC.

The V call is TRBV28, the J call TRBJ1-2; D gene uncertain. CDR1 and CDR2 (germline): MDHEN, SYDVKM. V lost 6 bases and J 3 bases, leaving 17 bases between the germline ends. The CDR3 runs to 15 residues. The CDR3 sequence: CASRLPSSEYYGYTF. CDR3 nucleotide sequence: TGTGCCAGCAGACTCCCCTCCTCGGAGTACTATGGCTACACCTTC.

The table lists this clonotype with a few counts. The V and J genes are TRBV28 and TRBJ2-5; possibly TRBD2 for D (7 bases). The germline V gene has CDR1 MDHEN and CDR2 SYDVKM. The CDR3 is 13 residues long. Trimming cost V 7 bases and J 4 bases, with 13 bases left between them. CDR3 region: CASTLGGRETQYF. CDR3 DNA sequence: TGTGCCAGCACCTTGGGGGGGCGAGAGACCCAGTACTTC. Full variable domain (rest looked up from reference TRBV28 and TRBJ2-5): DVKVTQSSRYLVKRTGEKVFLECVQDMDHENMFWYRQDPGLGLRLIYFSYDVKMKEKGDIPEGYSVSREKKERFSLILESASTNQTSMYLCASTLGGRETQYFGPGTRLLVL.

The chain has TRBV2 and TRBJ1-5; D is ambiguous. Germline V gene sequence: CDR1 SNHLY, CDR2 FYNNEI. The V and J ends lost 0 bases and 4 bases respectively, with 7 bases between them. CDR3 length equals 14 residues. The CDR3 loop is CASSEALGNQPQHF. The CDR3 nucleotides are TGTGCCAGCAGTGAAGCGTTAGGAAATCAGCCCCAGCATTTT.

The chain couples TRBV29-1 to TRBJ2-1; D is undetermined. The V and J ends lost 4 bases and 10 bases respectively, with 11 bases between them. CDR1 is SQVTM and CDR2 is ANQGSEA in the germline V gene. The CDR3 totals 11 residues. The CDR3 spells CSVAIGLEQFF. Here the CDR3 DNA reads TGCAGCGTTGCCATTGGGTTAGAGCAGTTCTTC.